The T cell receptor (beta chain) described here comes from a study of blood T cell repertoires in COVID-19. Study-wide background: Acute and convalescent COVID-19 specimens originated in the United States, Italy and Spain. From T cells, B-cell-depleted T cells, or PBMCs came the material, which was cDNA or gDNA.

This CDR3 has 14 amino acids. Germline-derived CDR1 and CDR2 are MNHEY and SMNVEV (reference sequence). V lost 2 bases to trimming and J lost 6 bases, with 10 bases between them. Original methodology: Estimated nucleated cell counts came from reference gene primer amplification. Some clones are missing from TCRdb's copy, which holds only in-frame ones; the method was immunoSEQ multiplex PCR. That table furnishes V, J and clone size, whereas the DNA furnished D and trimming. The repertoire holds more than 200,000 clones, roughly 90% seen once, with roughly 2.5% in the top ten. This clone turned up a few times.

The receptor comes from a woman aged 55 to 70 with acute or convalescent COVID-19. The genes are TRBV27 and TRBJ2-2; D unclear. Specimen: peripheral blood. CDR3 bases: TGTGCCAGCAGTTTAGATCGCGGCCCCGGGGAGCTGTTTTTT. Residues: CASSLDRGPGELFF.